This T cell receptor beta chain was sequenced during a study of a mutant IDH1 vaccine in newly diagnosed glioma. Study-level information: Radiotherapy, temozolomide, or both had been given previously, and both were given to most. V12 corresponded to week 35 and V13 to week 47. General observations from the study: Variations in leading peripheral T cell clonotypes appeared to have no connection with pseudoprogression.

Noted time point: week 47, end of study. Vaccination comprised doses that each held 300 ug of mutant IDH1 20-mer peptide, plus topical imiquimod. TCRdb's copy holds only in-frame clones and misses some; the assay was immunoSEQ multiplex PCR. The repertoire holds over 80,000 clones, about 81% seen once, with roughly 5.6% in the top ten. Notes on this clone: Its antigen is currently unknown.

This CDR3 is built from 12 residues. Looked up from germline, CDR1 is SEHNR and CDR2 is FQNEAQ (reference sequence). The ends were cut back, 1 base at V and 6 bases at J, with 7 bases in the middle. The chain couples TRBV7-9 to TRBJ2-7; D gene ambiguous. The TCR originated in a man aged 35-49 years with glioma. The material sequenced was PBMCs, taken from a glioma patient whose treatment included an IDH1 peptide vaccine. This CDR3 reads CASSLVLGEQYF. The CDR3 DNA sequence: TGTGCCAGCAGCTTAGTTCTCGGCGAGCAGTACTTC. Together with reference TRBV7-9 and TRBJ2-7, the CDR3 gives the full variable domain: DTGVSQNPRHKITKRGQNVTFRCDPISEHNRLYWYRQTLGQGPEFLTYFQNEAQLEKSRLLSDRFSAERPKGSFSTLEIQRTEQGDSAMYLCASSLVLGEQYFGPGTRLTVT.